This T cell receptor (beta chain) is from a study of shared clonotypes between healthy human individuals. The wider study: A couple of female and a few male donors aged 18 to 49 were enrolled.

Whole-study findings and limits: In general, naive subsets displayed greater estimated richness than memory subsets did.

This clone was seen a single time. The antigen is unknown. CDR1 is MNHEY, CDR2 SVGAGI, per germline. V was pared by 5 bases and J by 5 bases, with 10 bases between. This CDR3 region has 13 residues. Per the original methods: ImmunoSEQ output held junction-only sequences without quality scores, so filtering differed. Here immunoSEQ multiplex PCR was the method, and the copy in TCRdb shows in-frame clones only, minus some. V and J calls plus clone size are reproduced from that table; the DNA served to infer D and trimming. Of about 2.4 million clones in the sample, approximately 93% were seen once. The sequencing input was naive CD4+ T cells from PBMCs. Noted subset: CD45RA+ positively selected. V is TRBV6-5 and J is TRBJ2-1; D possibly matches TRBD1 or TRBD2 (5 bases each). This TCR was sampled from a man aged 18 to 35 in good health. Some clones in this sample may be carry-over from other donors' samples. The CDR3 region is CASSQGTHNEQFF. In DNA form, the CDR3 reads TGTGCCAGCAGTCAAGGGACGCACAATGAGCAGTTCTTC.